This T cell receptor beta chain originates from a study of blood T cell repertoires in COVID-19. Study summary: Samples came from the United States, Italy and Spain, spanning acute and convalescent COVID-19. Nucleic acid was either cDNA or gDNA, and it came from T cells, B-cell-depleted T cells, or PBMCs.

This clone was seen a few times. The CDR3 consists of 14 residues. Germline CDR1 reads MGHDK; CDR2 reads SYGVNS. V lost 2 bases to trimming and J lost 7 bases, with 11 bases between them. Original processing methods: For nucleated cells, counts were estimated from reference gene primer amplification. Assay used: immunoSEQ multiplex PCR; TCRdb lists only in-frame clones, some missing. D and trimming come from the DNA, and the V and J calls and clone size come from that table. The repertoire has 81,000 or so clones, approximately 91% of them found once; the top ten carry 9.5% to 15%. The TCR was taken from a man aged 65 to 85 with active or convalescent COVID-19. The sequencing sample was made of peripheral blood. This rearrangement joins TRBV25-1 to TRBJ1-4; the D gene is possibly TRBD1 (5 bases). The CDR3 here is CASSESRGGEKLFF. The CDR3 region has the DNA TGTGCCAGCAGTGAAAGTCGCGGGGGTGAAAAACTGTTTTTT.